The 5 T cell receptor beta chains presented below share a single source sample, sequenced in a study of human T cells and chemical hapten exposure. TCRdb re-called the RACE reads with MiXCR, one entry per CDR3 protein. The sample lists about 92,000 distinct CDR3 sequences; roughly a tenth were seen once. Time point in this sample: patch test 3, about 24 weeks after DPC sensitization. Treatment specified: therapeutic diphenylcyclopropenone sensitization with weekly scalp DPC. Sequenced material: whole blood, taken in connection with sensitization to the hapten diphenylcyclopropenone (DPC). Receptor source: a woman aged 25 to 45 with alopecia areata. Some clones in this sample may be carry-over from other donors' samples.

This clonotype was seen repeatedly, ten times or more. This chain uses TRBV5-8 with TRBJ2-7; D is unresolved. Per the germline V gene, CDR1 is SGHTS and CDR2 is YDEGEE. CDR3 size: 14 residues. V lost 0 bases and J 3 bases, leaving 10 bases between the germline ends. Here the CDR3 reads CASSLDVVDYEQYF. The CDR3 region has the DNA TGTGCCAGCAGCTTGGACGTGGTGGACTACGAGCAGTACTTC.

For this clonotype: This could be a read error, since a much larger clone is one nucleotide away. The V gene is TRBV28, the J gene TRBJ1-1, with D unclear. Germline V CDR1 and CDR2: MDHEN, SYDVKM. The CDR3 spans 15 residues. The V and J ends lost 4 bases and 3 bases respectively, with 15 bases between them. CDR3 amino acids: CASSSHKSGDTEAFF. CDR3 DNA: TGTGCCAGCAGTTCGCACAAGTCTGGGGACACTGAAGCTTTCTTT.

This clonotype was detected a few times. J is TRBJ2-5 and V is TRBV7-2; D is undetermined. Between the trimmed V and J ends, which lost 1 base and 2 bases, there was a span of 8 bases. The germline CDR1 and CDR2 sequences are SGHTA and FQGNSA. This CDR3 has 14 residues. The CDR3 sequence is CASSLEGSQETQYF. DNA of the CDR3: TGTGCCAGCAGCTTAGAGGGTTCTCAAGAGACCCAGTACTTC.

This clonotype turned up a few times. The chain joins TRBV29-1 to TRBJ1-1; 9 nucleotides line up with TRBD1. J gave up 8 bases and V 8 bases, and 6 bases lay outside the gene matches. CDR3 length equals 11 residues. The germline V gene has CDR1 SQVTM and CDR2 ANQGSEA. The CDR3, as DNA: TGCAGCTCGGCCGGGACAGGGGAAGCTTTCTTT. This sequence encodes CSSAGTGEAFF.

There are many counts of this clonotype. The chain joins TRBV7-8 to TRBJ2-7; D is undetermined. CDR1 is SGHVS, CDR2 FQNEAQ, per germline. V was cut by 2 bases and J by 2 bases, with 7 bases left in between. This CDR3 spans 13 amino acids. The CDR3 nucleotides read TGTGCCAGCAGCTTATTGGCAGCCTACGAGCAGTACGTC. Encoded protein: CASSLLAAYEQYV.